The following is a T cell receptor beta chain sequence with its context. Libraries were prepared by immunoSEQ multiplex PCR; TCRdb keeps only in-frame clonotypes and omits some of them. The sample carries 80,000 to 90,000 clones, about 90% recorded once. The sample is drawn from a study of T cells after somatic rescue of genetic block. The TCR was taken from a young woman. Sequencing was done on a sample of peripheral blood mononuclear cells (PBMCs).

In DNA, the CDR3 is TGCGCCAGCAGCCTCCGGGACAGGGGAGGCAATGAGCAGTTCTTC. This encodes CASSLRDRGGNEQFF. V usage is TRBV5-1 and J usage is TRBJ2-1; 10 bases align to TRBD1. CDR1 SGHRS and CDR2 YFSETQ come from the germline V gene. V lost 4 bases, J lost 6 bases, and 7 bases stayed unmatched. CDR3 length: 15 amino acids.